The 15 T cell receptor beta chains below all came from one sample that was sequenced in a study of shared clonotypes between healthy human individuals. Only in-frame clones appear in the TCRdb table, and some are missing; sequencing was by immunoSEQ multiplex PCR. Found here are around 940,000 clones, 76% of them singletons; the top ten hold over 1.3%. The specimen sequenced was memory CD4+ T cells sorted from blood. The subset is: CD45RA-negative fraction. Receptor source: a man younger than 30 in good health.

On this clone: At the DNA level, this CDR3 is encoded by other sequences in the same sample as well. This chain joins TRBV5-1 and TRBJ1-6; D is unresolved. Deletions cut 0 bases from V and 3 bases from J, with 7 bases between. Germline lookup yields CDR1 SGHRS and CDR2 YFSETQ. There are 15 residues in the CDR3. The CDR3 spells CASSLVGGYNSPLHF. The CDR3 nucleotides are TGCGCCAGCAGCTTGGTAGGAGGCTATAATTCACCCCTCCACTTT.

This clone was seen a handful of times. In nucleotides, the CDR3 is TGTGCCAGCAGGGGACAGGGGCATGAAAAACTGTTTTTT. Protein: CASRGQGHEKLFF. This sequence joins TRBV28 and TRBJ1-4; 10 bases agree with TRBD1. Germline V gene sequence: CDR1 MDHEN, CDR2 SYDVKM. The CDR3 consists of 13 residues. The junction had 1 base not matched to a gene; V was cut back by 6 bases and J by 6 bases.

V usage is TRBV7-2 and J usage is TRBJ2-1, with a tentative D call TRBD1 (5 bases). V was trimmed by 5 bases and J by 15 bases, leaving 26 bases between them. The CDR3 length is 15 residues. Germline loops: CDR1 SGHTA, CDR2 FQGNSA. This chain's CDR3 is CASSLSTATMNERFF. CDR3 sequence (DNA): TGTGCCAGCAGCCTGTCGACAGCTACAATGAACGAGAGGTTCTTC.

The V call is TRBV5-1, the J call TRBJ1-1; 7 bases align to TRBD1. CDR1 and CDR2 (germline): SGHRS, YFSETQ. J was trimmed by 0 bases and V by 0 bases; bases with no gene match: 5. The CDR3 totals 16 residues. Here the CDR3 reads CASSLADRTLNTEAFF. For the CDR3, the DNA is TGCGCCAGCAGCTTGGCGGACAGGACCTTGAACACTGAAGCTTTCTTT.

About this clone itself: This sample also contains other DNA sequences that code for the same CDR3. This chain's CDR3 is CASSLGGEQYF. DNA of the CDR3: TGTGCCAGCAGCTTGGGCGGGGAGCAGTACTTC. This chain joins TRBV5-4 and TRBJ2-7; perhaps TRBD2 as D (5 bases). Germline-derived CDR1 and CDR2 are SGHNT and YYREEE (reference sequence). The CDR3 extends over 11 amino acids. The V end lost 0 bases, the J end lost 7 bases, and 5 bases lay between the germline ends.

This clone has a handful of counts. The sample holds other DNA sequences that translate to the same CDR3. The gene calls are TRBV18 and TRBJ1-1; the D gene is possibly TRBD1 (5 bases). Trimming removed 3 bases from V and 5 bases from J, with 10 bases in between. This CDR3 is 13 amino acids long. Germline-derived CDR1 and CDR2 are KGHSH and LQKENI. CDR3 region: CASSPSRDTEAFF. The CDR3 nucleotides read TGTGCCAGCTCACCGTCCAGGGATACTGAAGCTTTCTTT.

This clone came up a few times. J is TRBJ1-2 and V is TRBV6-1, with 7 bases matching TRBD1. The CDR3 runs to 13 residues. Germline lookup yields CDR1 MNHNS and CDR2 SASEGT. V was clipped by 8 bases and J by 4 bases; unmatched bases: 7. Here the CDR3 reads CASATGFSYGYTF. The CDR3 coding sequence is TGTGCCAGCGCGACAGGGTTCAGCTATGGCTACACCTTC.

This sequence joins TRBV29-1 and TRBJ2-5, with 7 bases that match TRBD2. This CDR3 comprises 15 residues. Germline V gene sequence: CDR1 SQVTM, CDR2 ANQGSEA. J lost 2 bases, V lost 1 base, and 7 bases had no gene match. The CDR3 spells CSVEASSGHQETQYF. In DNA, the CDR3 is TGCAGCGTTGAAGCTTCTAGCGGACATCAAGAGACCCAGTACTTC.

The chain is built from TRBV18 and TRBJ2-7; TRBD2 is a possible D gene (6 bases). The CDR3 contains 15 residues. V lost 6 bases to trimming and J lost 3 bases, with 18 bases between them. The germline gives CDR1 KGHSH, CDR2 LQKENI. The CDR3 DNA sequence: TGTGCCAGCTCCCCCTTTTCTAGCGACGTCTACGAGCAGTACTTC. It codes for CASSPFSSDVYEQYF.

This chain connects TRBV25-1 to TRBJ1-2, with D hard to call. CDR1 and CDR2 from the germline V gene are MGHDK and SYGVNS. V shed 1 base and J shed 2 bases, with 11 bases lying between them. CDR3 length equals 15 residues. For the CDR3, the DNA is TGTGCCAGCAGTGAATTGAGAGCAAACAACTATGGCTACACCTTC. This codes for CASSELRANNYGYTF.

The rearrangement links TRBV15 to TRBJ2-2; D unresolved. The germline gives CDR1 LNHNV, CDR2 YYDKDF (reference sequence). The ends were cut back, 0 bases at V and 5 bases at J, with 16 bases in the middle. CDR3 length equals 17 residues. The CDR3 protein is CATSRDPAAQQTGELFF. The CDR3 nucleotides are TGTGCCACCAGCAGAGATCCGGCGGCCCAACAAACCGGGGAGCTGTTTTTT. The full variable domain, in which reference TRBV15 and TRBJ2-2 provide the parts outside the CDR3, is DAMVIQNPRYQVTQFGKPVTLSCSQTLNHNVMYWYQQKSSQAPKLLFHYYDKDFNNEADTPDNFQSRRPNTSFCFLDIRSPGLGDTAMYLCATSRDPAAQQTGELFFGEGSRLTVL.

J is TRBJ2-5 and V is TRBV10-3; 7 nucleotides match TRBD1. V was pared by 10 bases and J by 5 bases, with 19 bases of the junction left unmatched. Germline CDR1 ENHRY, CDR2 SYGVKD. This CDR3 contains 16 residues. The CDR3 DNA follows: TGTGCCAGCACCTCAGACAGGGCTGGAGACGTGGAGACCCAGTACTTC. This gives the protein CASTSDRAGDVETQYF.

On this clone: With only one base between it and a far larger clone, this is likely a read error. The same CDR3 is also encoded by other DNA sequences in this sample. The chain links TRBV9 to TRBJ1-2, with 10 bases lining up with TRBD1. The CDR3 consists of 14 residues. J was trimmed by 2 bases and V by 4 bases; bases with no gene match: 2. Looked up from germline, CDR1 is SGDLS and CDR2 is YYNGEE. The CDR3 sequence is CASSLGQGNYGYTF. The DNA for the CDR3 is TGTGCCAGCAGCTTGGGACAGGGGAACTATGGCTACACCTTC.

This chain uses TRBV6-5 with TRBJ1-2, with TRBD1 matching 7 bases. Trimming removed 5 bases from V and 4 bases from J; junction bases left unmatched: 7. The CDR3 contains 14 residues. Germline V gene sequence: CDR1 MNHEY, CDR2 SVGAGI. The CDR3 bases are TGTGCCAGCAGTGCAGGGGGTTCGGGCTATGGCTACACCTTC. Encoded protein: CASSAGGSGYGYTF.

This clone was observed a handful of times. V is TRBV5-1 and J is TRBJ1-5; D remains unclear. V gave up 2 bases and J gave up 6 bases, with 12 bases separating them. The CDR3 has 14 residues. CDR1 is SGHRS and CDR2 is YFSETQ in the germline V gene. For the CDR3, the DNA is TGCGCCAGCAGCTTTAGCCTAGGAGGTCAGCCCCAGCATTTT. It encodes CASSFSLGGQPQHF.